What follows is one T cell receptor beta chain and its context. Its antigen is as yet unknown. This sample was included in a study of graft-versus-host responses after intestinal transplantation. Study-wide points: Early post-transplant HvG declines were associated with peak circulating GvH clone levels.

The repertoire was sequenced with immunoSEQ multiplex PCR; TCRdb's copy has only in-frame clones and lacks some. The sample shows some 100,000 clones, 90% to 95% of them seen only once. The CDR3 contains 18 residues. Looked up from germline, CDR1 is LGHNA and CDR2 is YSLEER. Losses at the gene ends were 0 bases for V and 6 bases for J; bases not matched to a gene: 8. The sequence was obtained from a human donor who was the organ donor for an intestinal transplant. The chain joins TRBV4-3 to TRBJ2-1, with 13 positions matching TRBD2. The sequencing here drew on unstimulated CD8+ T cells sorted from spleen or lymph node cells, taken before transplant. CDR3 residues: CASSQDAAGLAGVNEQFF. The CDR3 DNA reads TGCGCCAGCAGCCAAGATGCGGCCGGACTAGCGGGAGTCAATGAGCAGTTCTTC.